One and the same sample provided the 14 T cell receptor beta chains below, sequenced in a study of CD8 T cells in Susac syndrome. An amount of RNA that ranged from roughly 0.45 to 1 ug was reverse transcribed with random hexamers. MiXCR was run by TCRdb on the immunoSEQ multiplex PCR reads, yielding one entry per CDR3 protein. The sample includes roughly 140,000 distinct CDR3 sequences, 95% of them seen just once. The sequencing sample was made of CD4+ T cells from PBMCs. These receptors were taken from a human donor with Susac syndrome.

V usage is TRBV11-2 and J usage is TRBJ2-7, with unresolved D. Trimming left V 0 bases short and J 4 bases short, with 10 bases between. The length of the CDR3 is 14 residues. Germline V lookup: CDR1 SGHAT, CDR2 FQNNGV. CDR3 region: CASSLDEAIYEQYF. The CDR3 region has the DNA TGTGCCAGCAGCTTAGACGAGGCTATATACGAGCAGTACTTC. Full variable domain (missing parts from reference TRBV11-2 and TRBJ2-7): EAGVAQSPRYKIIEKRQSVAFWCNPISGHATLYWYQQILGQGPKLLIQFQNNGVVDDSQLPKDRFSAERLKGVDSTLKIQPAKLEDSAVYLCASSLDEAIYEQYFGPGTRLTVT.

V gene TRBV24-1 combines with J gene TRBJ2-1; 11 bases are shared with TRBD2. This CDR3 has 16 residues. The V gene's germline CDR1 is KGHDR and CDR2 SFDVKD. V shed 0 bases and J 12 bases; nucleotides not matched to a gene: 9. The CDR3 sequence is CATSDLASGGTKMQFF. CDR3 coding DNA: TGTGCCACCAGTGATTTGGCTAGCGGGGGGACGAAGATGCAGTTCTTC.

This sequence joins TRBV29-1 and TRBJ2-1, with 10 positions matching TRBD2. The CDR3 runs 15 residues. Germline V gene lookup returns CDR1 SQVTM and CDR2 ANQGSEA. V lost 1 base to trimming and J lost 9 bases; unmatched junction nucleotides: 9. The CDR3 sequence is CSVEGGLAGVGEQFF. In DNA, the CDR3 is TGCAGCGTTGAAGGGGGTCTAGCGGGAGTTGGTGAGCAGTTCTTC.

The CDR3 DNA reads TGTGCCAGCAGCTTAGCGCCCGATCAGCCCCAGCATTTT. This codes for CASSLAPDQPQHF. The V call is TRBV7-6, the J call TRBJ1-5; D uncertain. This CDR3 has 13 amino acids. Trimming pared 0 bases from V and 5 bases from J, leaving 5 bases between. CDR1 is SGHVS, CDR2 FNYEAQ, per germline. Drawing the rest from reference TRBV7-6 and TRBJ1-5, the complete variable domain is GAGVSQSPRYKVTKRGQDVALRCDPISGHVSLYWYRQALGQGPEFLTYFNYEAQQDKSGLPNDRFSAERPEGSISTLTIQRTEQRDSAMYRCASSLAPDQPQHFGDGTRLSIL.

V and J are TRBV5-1 and TRBJ1-1; a weak D match, TRBD1 (6 bases). Germline V gives CDR1 SGHRS, CDR2 YFSETQ. This CDR3 is 16 amino acids long. The V end lost 0 bases, the J end lost 2 bases, and 14 bases lay between the germline ends. This CDR3 is CASSLDPGQVNTEAFF. Written as DNA, the CDR3 is TGCGCCAGCAGCTTGGACCCGGGACAAGTAAACACTGAAGCTTTCTTT.

In this sample, this clonotype turned up once. This chain uses TRBV20-1 with TRBJ1-6, with D possibly TRBD1 on 6 matching bases. The CDR3 length is 13 residues. Trimming removed 1 base at V and 10 bases at J, with 11 bases between. The germline CDR1 and CDR2 sequences are DFQATT and SNEGSKA (reference sequence). The CDR3 here is CSARGTVNSPLHF. For the CDR3, the DNA is TGCAGTGCTAGAGGGACAGTCAACTCACCCCTCCACTTT.

The chain employs TRBV20-1 and TRBJ2-3; D might be TRBD1 or TRBD2, each matching 5 bases. Trimming cost V 6 bases and J 0 bases, with 22 bases left between them. Germline V gene lookup returns CDR1 DFQATT and CDR2 SNEGSKA (reference sequence). CDR3 length: 17 residues. The CDR3 DNA follows: TGCAGTGCCTCTCCCAACCTCGGGACCCTTAGCACAGATACGCAGTATTTT. It is translated as CSASPNLGTLSTDTQYF.

The chain joins TRBV29-1 to TRBJ2-1; the D is unclear. V shed 5 bases and J shed 4 bases, with 15 bases lying between them. The CDR3 has 14 amino acids. Per germline, CDR1 SQVTM and CDR2 ANQGSEA. CDR3 bases: TGCAGCGTTATAAGCTCGAACTCGTACAATGAGCAGTTCTTC. Translation gives CSVISSNSYNEQFF.

The chain links TRBV18 to TRBJ2-7, with a possible D match to TRBD1 (5 bases). This CDR3 is 13 amino acids long. Germline V gives CDR1 KGHSH, CDR2 LQKENI. The V gene lost 5 bases and the J gene lost 4 bases, with 12 bases spanning the gap. The CDR3 sequence: CASSSRQTYEQYF. The CDR3 DNA reads as TGTGCCAGCTCATCTAGACAGACTTACGAGCAGTACTTC.

The chain uses TRBV25-1 and TRBJ1-6; D not certain. V lost 5 bases, J lost 0 bases, and 17 bases lay in between. This CDR3 is built from 18 residues. The V gene's germline CDR1 is MGHDK and CDR2 SYGVNS. CDR3 nucleotides: TGTGCCAGCAGTCAGTCAGTCCTCGCGAGCTCCTATAATTCACCCCTCCACTTT. Translating it yields CASSQSVLASSYNSPLHF. The whole variable domain, remainder taken from reference TRBV25-1 and TRBJ1-6, is EADIYQTPRYLVIGTGKKITLECSQTMGHDKMYWYQQDPGMELHLIHYSYGVNSTEKGDLSSESTVSRIRTEHFPLTLESARPSHTSQYLCASSQSVLASSYNSPLHFGNGTRLTVT.

The CDR3 protein is CSADQGNEQFF. CDR3 DNA: TGCAGTGCTGATCAGGGTAATGAGCAGTTCTTC. V and J are TRBV20-1 and TRBJ2-1, with D possibly being TRBD1 (5 bases). CDR1 and CDR2 (germline): DFQATT, SNEGSKA (reference sequence). The V end lost 5 bases, the J end lost 7 bases, and 9 bases lay between the germline ends. This CDR3 region has 11 residues.

The chain carries TRBV28 and TRBJ1-2; 9 bases agree with TRBD1. The V segment lost 1 base and the J segment 3 bases; nucleotides outside the gene matches: 3. There are 15 residues in the CDR3. Germline-derived CDR1 and CDR2 are MDHEN and SYDVKM. CDR3 bases: TGTGCCAGCAGTTTATCGGGACAGGGTTACTATGGCTACACCTTC. Protein sequence: CASSLSGQGYYGYTF.

This clonotype was counted between two and nine times. The genes are TRBV7-9 and TRBJ2-1; D may be TRBD2 (5 bases). Per germline, CDR1 SEHNR and CDR2 FQNEAQ (reference sequence). The CDR3 is 14 residues long. Trimming took off 1 base at V and 6 bases at J, with 10 bases between the two ends. Written as DNA, the CDR3 is TGTGCCAGCAGCTTAGTTGCCGGGGTCAATGAGCAGTTCTTC. Amino acids: CASSLVAGVNEQFF.

The chain couples TRBV4-2 to TRBJ1-1; maybe TRBD1 (5 bases). Looked up from germline, CDR1 is LGHNA and CDR2 is YNFKEQ. The CDR3 is 15 amino acids. V gave up 1 base and J gave up 6 bases, with 15 bases separating them. CDR3 in DNA: TGTGCCAGCAGCCAAGGGGAACAGGCTCCCGCTGAAGCTTTCTTT. Translating gives CASSQGEQAPAEAFF.